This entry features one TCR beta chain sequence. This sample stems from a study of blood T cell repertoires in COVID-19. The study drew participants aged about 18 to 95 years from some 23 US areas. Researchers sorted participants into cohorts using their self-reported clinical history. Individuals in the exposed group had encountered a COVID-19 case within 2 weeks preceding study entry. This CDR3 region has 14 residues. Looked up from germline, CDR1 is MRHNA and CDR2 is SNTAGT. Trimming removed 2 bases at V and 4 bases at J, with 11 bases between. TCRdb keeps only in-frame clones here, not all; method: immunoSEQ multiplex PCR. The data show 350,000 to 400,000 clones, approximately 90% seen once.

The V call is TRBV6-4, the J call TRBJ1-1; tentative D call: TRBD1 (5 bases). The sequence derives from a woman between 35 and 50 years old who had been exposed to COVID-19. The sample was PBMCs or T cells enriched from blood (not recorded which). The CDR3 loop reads CASSDGGKATEAFF. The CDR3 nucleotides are TGTGCCAGCAGTGACGGGGGGAAGGCCACTGAAGCTTTCTTT.